This TCR beta chain was captured in a study of OX40 agonist ivuxolimab in advanced cancers. The germline CDR1 and CDR2 sequences are LNHDA and SQIVND (reference sequence). The CDR3 has 15 residues. Trimming removed 3 bases from V and 0 bases from J, with 10 bases in between. Clones were sequenced by immunoSEQ multiplex PCR, and TCRdb holds only the in-frame ones, with some missing. The table includes more than 13,000 clones, roughly 87% detected once. The chain carries TRBV19 and TRBJ2-3, with D possibly being TRBD1 (5 bases). The sequence derives from an adult with an advanced solid tumor such as melanoma, head and neck, liver or kidney cancer. The sample in question was CD4+ or CD8+ T cells sorted from blood, obtained in a trial of the OX40 agonist ivuxolimab. The chain's CDR3 is CASSIGATSTDTQYF. Written as DNA, the CDR3 is TGTGCCAGTAGTATTGGGGCTACTAGCACAGATACGCAGTATTTT.